Listed here are 32 T cell receptor beta chains from one sample, sequenced in a study of blood T cell repertoires in COVID-19. Method: immunoSEQ multiplex PCR; TCRdb's copy keeps in-frame clones and lacks some. The top ten clones hold around 40% of a sample with some 35,000 clones, roughly four fifths of them seen once. Sequencing input: peripheral blood. These receptors all stem from a man older than 75 with active or convalescent COVID-19.

J is TRBJ1-2 and V is TRBV18; 7 bases line up with TRBD1. V was pared by 2 bases and J by 6 bases, with 6 bases of the junction left unmatched. In germline, CDR1 is KGHSH, CDR2 LQKENI. CDR3 length: 14 amino acids. The CDR3 sequence is CASSPTDRKDGYTF. CDR3 DNA sequence: TGTGCCAGCTCACCAACGGACAGGAAGGATGGCTACACCTTC. The complete variable domain, with remaining parts taken from reference TRBV18 and TRBJ1-2, reads NAGVMQNPRHLVRRRGQEARLRCSPMKGHSHVYWYRQLPEEGLKFMVYLQKENIIDESGMPKERFSAEFPKEGPSILRIQQVVRGDSAAYFCASSPTDRKDGYTFGSGTRLTVV.

The rearrangement joins TRBV6-5 to TRBJ2-1; TRBD2 matches at 10 bases. J was trimmed by 8 bases and V by 0 bases; bases with no gene match: 7. Germline CDR1 and CDR2: MNHEY and SVGAGI. CDR3 length: 16 residues. The CDR3 loop reads CASSYSGTSGEDEQFF. The DNA for the CDR3 is TGTGCCAGCAGTTACTCGGGAACTAGCGGGGAGGATGAGCAGTTCTTC.

The chain carries TRBV25-1 and TRBJ1-1, with no clear D. Germline loops: CDR1 MGHDK, CDR2 SYGVNS. Trimming removed 1 base at V and 5 bases at J, with 8 bases between. This CDR3 spans 13 amino acids. The CDR3 DNA is TGTGCCAGCAGTGAATCGGGAAGGACTGAAGCTTTCTTT. Translating gives CASSESGRTEAFF.

This clone was observed a single time. The chain combines TRBV28 with TRBJ1-2; D call uncertain. Trimming cost V 6 bases and J 5 bases, with 13 bases left between them. The germline CDR1 and CDR2 sequences are MDHEN and SYDVKM. This CDR3 is built from 13 residues. In nucleotides, the CDR3 is TGTGCCAGCAGCCCCGTTGCGGTGTATGGCTACACCTTC. Amino acid sequence: CASSPVAVYGYTF.

V gene TRBV10-1 combines with J gene TRBJ2-7, with D possibly matching TRBD1 (5 bases). Germline V gene lookup returns CDR1 WNHNN and CDR2 SYGVQD (reference sequence). Trimming stripped 4 bases from V and 2 bases from J, with 6 bases between. The CDR3 contains 12 residues. Here the CDR3 reads CASSGRAYEQYF. The CDR3 bases are TGCGCCAGCAGTGGCAGGGCCTACGAGCAGTACTTC.

This clone appeared once. V and J are TRBV6-2 or TRBV6-3 and TRBJ2-7, with D hard to call. Germline CDR1 reads MNHEY; CDR2 reads SVGEGT. CDR3 size: 14 residues. V was cut by 2 bases and J by 4 bases, with 12 bases left in between. CDR3 in amino acids: CASSYVGEAYEQYF. In DNA, the CDR3 is TGTGCCAGCAGTTACGTGGGTGAGGCATACGAGCAGTACTTC.

The gene calls are TRBV28 and TRBJ2-7; a possible D gene is TRBD2 (5 bases). CDR3 length: 14 residues. Per germline, CDR1 MDHEN and CDR2 SYDVKM. Trimming removed 10 bases from V and 2 bases from J, with 18 bases in between. This CDR3 is CATGGRIATYEQYF. DNA of the CDR3: TGTGCCACCGGAGGTAGGATCGCAACCTACGAGCAGTACTTC.

This clone occurred a few times. This chain connects TRBV5-1 to TRBJ2-7, with 15 bases that match TRBD2. CDR3 size: 14 residues. Germline CDR1 reads SGHRS; CDR2 reads YFSETQ. Trimming took 4 bases from V and 6 from J; bases not matched to a gene: 2. The CDR3 DNA reads TGCGCCAGCAGCCCGGGACTAGCGGGAGGCGAGCAGTACTTC. Translating it yields CASSPGLAGGEQYF.

This clone turned up a few times. The gene calls are TRBV9 and TRBJ2-7, with TRBD2 identical over 7 bases. The CDR3 contains 14 residues. The junction had 4 bases not matched to a gene; V was cut back by 2 bases and J by 2 bases. Germline CDR1 reads SGDLS; CDR2 reads YYNGEE. The CDR3 is CASSVREVTYEQYF. The CDR3 DNA follows: TGTGCCAGCAGCGTTCGGGAGGTCACCTACGAGCAGTACTTC. Together with reference TRBV9 and TRBJ2-7, the CDR3 gives the full variable domain: DSGVTQTPKHLITATGQRVTLRCSPRSGDLSVYWYQQSLDQGLQFLIQYYNGEERAKGNILERFSAQQFPDLHSELNLSSLELGDSALYFCASSVREVTYEQYFGPGTRLTVT.

The rearrangement joins TRBV9 to TRBJ1-5; 8 positions match TRBD1. Germline trimming cut 4 bases from V and 1 base from J; bases unmatched to any gene: 1. Germline lookup yields CDR1 SGDLS and CDR2 YYNGEE. CDR3 length: 14 residues. CDR3 amino acids: CASSRQGSNQPQHF. Here the CDR3 DNA reads TGTGCCAGCAGCCGACAGGGGAGCAATCAGCCCCAGCATTTT.

The chain couples TRBV7-9 to TRBJ2-3; D is uncertain. Trimming shortened V by 2 bases and J by 1 base, and 13 bases separated the two germline ends. Germline CDR1 is SEHNR and CDR2 is FQNEAQ (reference sequence). The CDR3 extends over 16 amino acids. The CDR3 DNA sequence: TGTGCCAGCAGCTTATCCGCGGATGAGGGCACAGATACGCAGTATTTT. Translated, it gives CASSLSADEGTDTQYF.

The chain uses TRBV5-5 and TRBJ1-1, with unresolved D. From germline, CDR1 is SGHKS and CDR2 YYEKEE (reference sequence). This CDR3 has 13 residues. V lost 6 bases, J lost 5 bases, and 14 bases lay in between. CDR3 sequence reads: CASTPGVETEAFF. In nucleotides, the CDR3 is TGTGCCAGCACCCCCGGGGTGGAGACTGAAGCTTTCTTT.

The chain employs TRBV5-1 and TRBJ2-5; the D gene is possibly TRBD2 (5 bases). Germline CDR1 is SGHRS and CDR2 is YFSETQ. Between the trimmed V and J ends, which lost 4 bases and 1 base, there was a span of 14 bases. The CDR3 runs 15 residues. The chain's CDR3 is CASSPGMGAQETQYF. The CDR3 bases are TGCGCCAGCAGCCCGGGGATGGGAGCCCAAGAGACCCAGTACTTC.

This chain uses TRBV25-1 with TRBJ1-2, with D unclear. CDR1 is MGHDK and CDR2 is SYGVNS in the germline V gene. Deletions cut 6 bases from V and 2 bases from J, with 13 bases between. The CDR3 is made up of 14 amino acids. The CDR3 sequence: CASSPEGRNYGYTF. The CDR3 nucleotides are TGTGCCAGCAGCCCTGAGGGAAGAAACTATGGCTACACCTTC.

The CDR3 reads CASSLDHDSVDQPQHF. The CDR3 DNA reads TGTGCCAGCAGTTTGGATCATGACAGCGTCGATCAGCCCCAGCATTTT. The chain employs TRBV28 and TRBJ1-5; D is possibly TRBD1 (5 bases). The V and J ends lost 3 bases and 5 bases respectively, with 17 bases between them. The CDR3 totals 16 residues. Germline CDR1 is MDHEN and CDR2 is SYDVKM.

V and J are TRBV10-3 and TRBJ2-1, with D maybe TRBD2 (6 bases). The V gene lost 10 bases and the J gene lost 9 bases, with 19 bases spanning the gap. The V gene's germline CDR1 is ENHRY and CDR2 SYGVKD. The CDR3 has 13 residues. The CDR3: CATRSGPRGEQFF. In DNA form, the CDR3 reads TGTGCCACCCGTAGCGGTCCCCGGGGTGAGCAGTTCTTC.

The chain employs TRBV10-2 and TRBJ1-2; the D is unclear. V was pared by 2 bases and J by 4 bases, with 8 bases between. Germline values: CDR1 WSHSY, CDR2 SAAADI. CDR3 length: 13 residues. This chain's CDR3 is CASSEVLGYGYTF. Here the CDR3 DNA reads TGCGCCAGCAGTGAGGTGCTCGGCTATGGCTACACCTTC.

The chain links TRBV6-5 to TRBJ1-4, with 8 bases that match TRBD1. Losses at the gene ends were 6 bases for V and 7 bases for J; bases not matched to a gene: 7. The CDR3 is made up of 14 amino acids. Per the germline V gene, CDR1 is MNHEY and CDR2 is SVGAGI. This CDR3 reads CASRTQGGSEKLFF. CDR3 bases: TGTGCCAGCAGAACACAGGGGGGTAGTGAAAAACTGTTTTTT.

V is TRBV6-2 or TRBV6-3 and J is TRBJ1-5; D is perhaps TRBD1 (6 bases). Trimming took off 5 bases at V and 1 base at J, with 21 bases between the two ends. In germline, CDR1 is MNHEY, CDR2 SVGEGT. The CDR3 covers 18 residues. This chain's CDR3 is CASSRPPRGGASNQPQHF. The CDR3, as DNA: TGTGCCAGCAGTCGCCCCCCTCGAGGGGGGGCAAGCAATCAGCCCCAGCATTTT.

V gene TRBV5-8 combines with J gene TRBJ1-6; weak D call: TRBD1 (6 bases). V was clipped by 2 bases and J by 7 bases, with 13 bases between them. Germline V gene sequence: CDR1 SGHTS, CDR2 YDEGEE. CDR3 length: 15 amino acids. The CDR3 DNA is TGTGCCAGCAGCTTAATGACAGGCCGAAATTCACCCCTCCACTTT. Amino acid sequence: CASSLMTGRNSPLHF. Complete variable domain (other parts from reference TRBV5-8 and TRBJ1-6): EAGVTQSPTHLIKTRGQQATLRCSPISGHTSVYWYQQALGLGLQFLLWYDEGEERNRGNFPPRFSGRQFPNYSSELNVNALELEDSALYLCASSLMTGRNSPLHFGNGTRLTVT.

The chain employs TRBV19 and TRBJ2-1, with TRBD2 matching 12 bases. The germline V gene encodes CDR1 LNHDA and CDR2 SQIVND (reference sequence). This CDR3 comprises 13 residues. V lost 7 bases to trimming and J lost 9 bases; unmatched junction nucleotides: 4. CDR3 in amino acids: CASKTSGRGEQFF. The CDR3 bases are TGTGCCAGTAAGACTAGCGGGAGAGGTGAGCAGTTCTTC.

The rearrangement uses TRBV6-5 and TRBJ1-2; D gene uncertain. Deletions cut 8 bases from V and 3 bases from J, with 13 bases between. CDR3 size: 13 residues. From germline, CDR1 is MNHEY and CDR2 SVGAGI. The DNA of the CDR3 is TGTGCCAGCGGACTGGACTACTACTATGGCTACACCTTC. This gives the protein CASGLDYYYGYTF.

The chain recombines TRBV24-1 with TRBJ1-2; 7 nucleotides agree with TRBD1. The germline CDR1 and CDR2 sequences are KGHDR and SFDVKD. There are 12 residues in the CDR3. The V segment lost 6 bases and the J segment 5 bases; nucleotides outside the gene matches: 2. CDR3 sequence (DNA): TGTGCCACCAGTAAGACAGGGTATGGCTACACCTTC. This codes for CATSKTGYGYTF.

The rearrangement links TRBV21-1 to TRBJ1-2; TRBD1 is the table's D call and was not checked against the DNA. TRBV21-1 is noted as a pseudogene. This CDR3 is 14 amino acids long. As DNA, the CDR3 is TGTGCCAGCAGCGGATCCAGGAAAAACTATGGCTACACCTTC. This codes for CASSGSRKNYGYTF.

This chain uses TRBV5-1 with TRBJ2-1; a possible D gene is TRBD2 (6 bases). CDR3 length: 14 amino acids. V was pared by 5 bases and J by 8 bases, with 17 bases between. Germline V gene lookup returns CDR1 SGHRS and CDR2 YFSETQ. CDR3 loop: CASRKESGVDEQFF. The CDR3 DNA sequence: TGCGCCAGCAGAAAAGAGTCGGGAGTTGATGAGCAGTTCTTC.

CDR3 DNA: TGTGCCATCAGCACTCCCAGGGGGCAACCCCTCCACTTT. Translated: CAISTPRGQPLHF. The V and J genes are TRBV10-3 and TRBJ1-6; TRBD1 matches at 8 bases. The V gene end was trimmed by 6 bases and the J gene end by 12 bases; junction bases not matched to a gene: 7. The CDR3 is made up of 13 amino acids. Germline CDR1 reads ENHRY; CDR2 reads SYGVKD.

The rearrangement uses TRBV5-4 and TRBJ2-2; 8 nucleotides line up with TRBD2. Germline assignment: CDR1 SGHNT and CDR2 YYREEE (reference sequence). V shed 2 bases and J 3 bases; nucleotides not matched to a gene: 3. The CDR3 consists of 15 residues. CDR3 region: CASSLAGADTGELFF. CDR3 DNA sequence: TGTGCCAGCAGCTTAGCGGGAGCCGACACCGGGGAGCTGTTTTTT. Based on the CDR3 plus reference TRBV5-4 and TRBJ2-2, the full variable domain is ETGVTQSPTHLIKTRGQQVTLRCSSQSGHNTVSWYQQALGQGPQFIFQYYREEENGRGNFPPRFSGLQFPNYSSELNVNALELDDSALYLCASSLAGADTGELFFGEGSRLTVL.

By share, this clone counts as medium-sized (0.01 to 0.1%). The V gene is TRBV24-1, the J gene TRBJ2-7; 8 bases map to TRBD1. The CDR3 length is 13 residues. The ends lost 5 bases at V and 8 bases at J; junction bases unmatched: 7. Per germline, CDR1 KGHDR and CDR2 SFDVKD. In DNA form, the CDR3 reads TGTGCCACCAGTGGGACAGGGACTGATCAGCAGTACTTC. Translated: CATSGTGTDQQYF.

This chain joins TRBV30 and TRBJ2-3, with TRBD2 as a possible D gene (5 bases). The germline gives CDR1 GTSNPN, CDR2 SVGIG (reference sequence). The CDR3 extends over 15 amino acids. With 2 bases removed from V and 1 base from J, the gap between germline ends came to 13 bases. CDR3 loop: CAWSIGRRGTDTQYF. As DNA, the CDR3 is TGTGCCTGGAGTATCGGCCGGCGGGGCACAGATACGCAGTATTTT.

This rearrangement joins TRBV7-9 to TRBJ2-5; D remains ambiguous. Germline CDR1 and CDR2: SEHNR and FQNEAQ (reference sequence). Trimming left V 5 bases short and J 5 bases short, with 9 bases between. This CDR3 is 12 amino acids long. The CDR3 is CASSPQAETQYF. CDR3 nucleotide sequence: TGTGCCAGCAGCCCCCAGGCGGAGACCCAGTACTTC.

The chain employs TRBV6-6 and TRBJ2-3, with 12 bases fitting TRBD2. The ends lost 4 bases at V and 4 bases at J; junction bases unmatched: 0. The germline CDR1 and CDR2 sequences are MNHNY and SVGAGI (reference sequence). CDR3 length: 14 residues. The CDR3 protein is CASSWTSGADTQYF. CDR3 nucleotide sequence: TGTGCCAGCAGTTGGACTAGCGGGGCAGATACGCAGTATTTT.

This clone has only a few counts. V usage is TRBV7-9 and J usage is TRBJ2-1; no clear D. Germline CDR1 is SEHNR and CDR2 is FQNEAQ (reference sequence). The CDR3 length is 13 residues. Trimming took off 2 bases at V and 6 bases at J, with 8 bases between the two ends. The CDR3 region has the DNA TGTGCCAGCAGCTTAATATTAGCCAATGAGCAGTTCTTC. This sequence encodes CASSLILANEQFF.